Listed here are 8 T cell receptor beta chains from one sample, sequenced in a study of cytomegalovirus exposure and HLA in healthy donors. Both 60 Vbeta primers and 13 Jbeta primers went into the PCR. Repertoires were generated with immunoSEQ multiplex PCR, while TCRdb's copy carries only in-frame clones and drops some. This sample carries tens of thousands of clones, with less than 5.5% going to the ten biggest clones. Sequences were obtained from PBMCs. These receptors came from a woman in her thirties or forties in good health and CMV-seropositive.

The gene calls are TRBV6-1 and TRBJ2-5; D gene ambiguous. Germline CDR1 is MNHNS and CDR2 is SASEGT. This CDR3 has 13 amino acids. V was trimmed by 6 bases and J by 2 bases, leaving 10 bases between them. CDR3 DNA sequence: TGTGCCAGCAGCCTAGAACGGCAAGAGACCCAGTACTTC. It translates to CASSLERQETQYF.

The J gene is TRBJ2-1, the V gene TRBV15; D may be TRBD2 (10 bases). Germline assignment: CDR1 LNHNV and CDR2 YYDKDF (reference sequence). With 2 bases removed from V and 4 bases from J, the gap between germline ends came to 27 bases. The CDR3 loop spans 20 amino acids. The CDR3 loop reads CATSRRTGQGILAGYNEQFF. The CDR3 nucleotides read TGTGCCACCAGCAGAAGAACGGGACAGGGAATACTAGCGGGGTACAATGAGCAGTTCTTC.

The V call is TRBV19, the J call TRBJ1-2; TRBD1 is a possible D gene (6 bases). Trimming stripped 4 bases from V and 3 bases from J, with 15 bases between. Germline V gene sequence: CDR1 LNHDA, CDR2 SQIVND (reference sequence). The CDR3 loop spans 15 amino acids. CDR3 DNA sequence: TGTGCCAGTAGTACCCCAGGGGCATTGGACTATGGCTACACCTTC. This codes for CASSTPGALDYGYTF.

The rearrangement uses TRBV12-5 and TRBJ1-1, with 7 bases matching TRBD1. The CDR3 loop spans 18 amino acids. From germline, CDR1 is LGHNT and CDR2 FRNRAP. The trim removed 1 base at V and 5 bases at J, leaving 16 bases unmatched. The CDR3 region is CASGLATKTGQEWTEAFF. The CDR3 nucleotides are TGTGCTAGTGGTTTGGCCACAAAGACAGGGCAAGAATGGACTGAAGCTTTCTTT.

The chain carries TRBV9 and TRBJ2-5, with 7 bases matching TRBD2. Losses at the gene ends were 2 bases for V and 2 bases for J; bases not matched to a gene: 6. This CDR3 is built from 15 residues. Germline CDR1 SGDLS, CDR2 YYNGEE. The CDR3 DNA sequence: TGTGCCAGCAGCGTTTTTTCGGGAGGTCAAGAGACCCAGTACTTC. Translating it yields CASSVFSGGQETQYF.

This chain connects TRBV6-5 to TRBJ1-1; TRBD1 might be the D (6 bases). This CDR3 region has 13 residues. Germline CDR1 is MNHEY and CDR2 is SVGAGI. The V and J ends lost 6 bases and 5 bases respectively, with 13 bases between them. Written as DNA, the CDR3 is TGTGCCAGCAGCCTCCCAACAGGGACTGAAGCTTTCTTT. It translates to CASSLPTGTEAFF.

V usage is TRBV5-6 and J usage is TRBJ2-7, with 7 bases that match TRBD1. V dropped 0 bases and J dropped 2; count of bases not matched to a gene: 5. In germline, CDR1 is SGHDT, CDR2 YYEEEE. This CDR3 region has 15 residues. This chain's CDR3 is CASSLAGTEPYEQYF. CDR3 coding DNA: TGTGCCAGCAGCTTGGCAGGGACAGAGCCCTACGAGCAGTACTTC.

The CDR3 loop is CASSPRGFDGYTF. CDR3 sequence (DNA): TGTGCCAGCAGCCCCAGGGGTTTCGATGGCTACACCTTC. J is TRBJ1-2 and V is TRBV7-6, with a tentative D call TRBD1 (6 bases). CDR3 size: 13 residues. V lost 5 bases and J lost 6, with 13 bases in between. Germline-derived CDR1 and CDR2 are SGHVS and FNYEAQ.